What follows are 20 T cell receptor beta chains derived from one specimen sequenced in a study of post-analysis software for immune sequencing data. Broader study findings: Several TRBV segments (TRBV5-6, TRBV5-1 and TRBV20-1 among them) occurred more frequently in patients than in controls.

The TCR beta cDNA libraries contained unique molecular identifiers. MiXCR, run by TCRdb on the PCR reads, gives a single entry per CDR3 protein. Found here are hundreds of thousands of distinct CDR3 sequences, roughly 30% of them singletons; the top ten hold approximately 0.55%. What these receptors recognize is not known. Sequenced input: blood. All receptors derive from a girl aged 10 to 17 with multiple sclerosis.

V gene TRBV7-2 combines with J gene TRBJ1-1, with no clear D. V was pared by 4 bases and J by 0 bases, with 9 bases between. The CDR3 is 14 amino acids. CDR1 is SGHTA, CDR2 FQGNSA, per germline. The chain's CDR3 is CASSSMGMNTEAFF. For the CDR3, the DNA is TGTGCCAGCAGCTCCATGGGCATGAACACTGAAGCTTTCTTT.

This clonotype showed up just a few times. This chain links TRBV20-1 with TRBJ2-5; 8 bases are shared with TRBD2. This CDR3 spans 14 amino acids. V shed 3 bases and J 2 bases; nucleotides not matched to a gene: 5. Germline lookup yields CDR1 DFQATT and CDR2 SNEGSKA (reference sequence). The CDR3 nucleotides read TGCAGTGCTAGGCGGATAGCGGGGCAAGAGACCCAGTACTTC. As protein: CSARRIAGQETQYF.

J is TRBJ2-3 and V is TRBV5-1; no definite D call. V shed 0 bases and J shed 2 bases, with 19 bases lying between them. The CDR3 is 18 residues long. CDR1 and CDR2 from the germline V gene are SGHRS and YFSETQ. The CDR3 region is CASSLVVVSRKDTDTQYF. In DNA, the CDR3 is TGCGCCAGCAGCTTGGTAGTCGTCTCCAGGAAGGACACAGATACGCAGTATTTT.

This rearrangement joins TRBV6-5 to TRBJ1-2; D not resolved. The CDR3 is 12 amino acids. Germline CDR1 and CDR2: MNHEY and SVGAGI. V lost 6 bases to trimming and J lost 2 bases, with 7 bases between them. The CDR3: CASRGTNYGYTF. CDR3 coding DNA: TGTGCCAGCAGGGGAACCAACTATGGCTACACCTTC.

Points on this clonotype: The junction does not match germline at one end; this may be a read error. The CDR3 DNA follows: TGCGCCAGCTCCGAGGAGGGGCTCTTGGAGGAGACCCGGTACTTC. Amino acids: CASSEEGLLEETRYF. The V gene is TRBV5-1, the J gene TRBJ2-5, with D possibly being TRBD2 (6 bases). The V gene's germline CDR1 is SGHRS and CDR2 YFSETQ. This CDR3 region has 15 residues.

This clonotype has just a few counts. The CDR3 coding sequence is TGCGCCAGCAGCTTACAGGGGGCTGGCTACGAGCAGTACTTC. This translates into CASSLQGAGYEQYF. The chain combines TRBV5-1 with TRBJ2-7; 9 bases align to TRBD1. The CDR3 sequence is 14 residues long. V lost 2 bases, J lost 3 bases, and 3 bases stayed unmatched. The V gene's germline CDR1 is SGHRS and CDR2 YFSETQ.

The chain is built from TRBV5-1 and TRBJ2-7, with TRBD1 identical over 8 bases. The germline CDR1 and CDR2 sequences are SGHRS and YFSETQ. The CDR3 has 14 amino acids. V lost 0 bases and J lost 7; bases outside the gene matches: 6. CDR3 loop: CASSLGQGAWEQYF. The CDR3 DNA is TGCGCCAGCAGCTTGGGTCAGGGGGCCTGGGAGCAGTACTTC.

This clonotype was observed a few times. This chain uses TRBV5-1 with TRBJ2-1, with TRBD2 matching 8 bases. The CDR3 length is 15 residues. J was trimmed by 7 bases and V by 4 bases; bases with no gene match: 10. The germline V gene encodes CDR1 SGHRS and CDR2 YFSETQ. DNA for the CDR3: TGCGCCAGCAGCGTATTTGCAGCGGGAGCTAATGAGCAGTTCTTC. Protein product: CASSVFAAGANEQFF.

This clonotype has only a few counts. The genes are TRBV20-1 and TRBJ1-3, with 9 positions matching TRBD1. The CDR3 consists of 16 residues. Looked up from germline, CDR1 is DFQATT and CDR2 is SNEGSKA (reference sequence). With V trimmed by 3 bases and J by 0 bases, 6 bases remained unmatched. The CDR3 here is CSARAPGQGSGNTIYF. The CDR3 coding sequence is TGCAGTGCTAGGGCACCGGGACAGGGCTCTGGAAACACCATATATTTT.

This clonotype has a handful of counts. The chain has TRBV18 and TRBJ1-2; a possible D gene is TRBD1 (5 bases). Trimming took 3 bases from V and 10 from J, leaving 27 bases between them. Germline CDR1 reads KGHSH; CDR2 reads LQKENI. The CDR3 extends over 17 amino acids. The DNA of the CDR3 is TGTGCCAGCTCACCTACGTTTCCGTTACTGACAGCCGATGACTACACCTTC. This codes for CASSPTFPLLTADDYTF.

The CDR3 DNA sequence: TGTGCCAGCACGGGGGGCTTCTACGAGCAGTACTTC. Its protein is CASTGGFYEQYF. The rearrangement uses TRBV28 and TRBJ2-7; D might be TRBD2 (7 bases). The CDR3 extends over 12 amino acids. V was trimmed by 7 bases and J by 3 bases, leaving 10 bases between them. Germline loops: CDR1 MDHEN, CDR2 SYDVKM.

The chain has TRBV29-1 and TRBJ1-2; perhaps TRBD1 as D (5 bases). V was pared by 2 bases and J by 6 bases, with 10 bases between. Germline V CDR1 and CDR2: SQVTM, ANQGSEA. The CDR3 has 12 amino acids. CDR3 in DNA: TGCAGCGTTGAATTGAGGGGCCATGGCTACACCTTC. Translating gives CSVELRGHGYTF.

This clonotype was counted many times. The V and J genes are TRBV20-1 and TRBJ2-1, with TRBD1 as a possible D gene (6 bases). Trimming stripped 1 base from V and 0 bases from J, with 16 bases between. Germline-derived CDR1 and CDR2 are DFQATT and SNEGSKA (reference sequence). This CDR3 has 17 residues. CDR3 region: CSARGLPRGSSYNEQFF. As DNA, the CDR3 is TGCAGTGCTAGAGGGCTACCAAGGGGGAGCTCCTACAATGAGCAGTTCTTC.

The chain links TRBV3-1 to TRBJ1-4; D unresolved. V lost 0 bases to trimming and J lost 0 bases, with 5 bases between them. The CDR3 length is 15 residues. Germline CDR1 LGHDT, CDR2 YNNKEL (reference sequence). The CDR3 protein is CASSQDEATNEKLFF. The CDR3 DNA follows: TGTGCCAGCAGCCAAGATGAGGCAACTAATGAAAAACTGTTTTTT.

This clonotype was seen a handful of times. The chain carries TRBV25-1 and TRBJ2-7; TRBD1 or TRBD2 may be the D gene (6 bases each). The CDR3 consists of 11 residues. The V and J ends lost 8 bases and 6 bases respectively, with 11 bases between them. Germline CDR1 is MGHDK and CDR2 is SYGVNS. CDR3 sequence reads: CASQGGREQYF. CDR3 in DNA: TGTGCCAGCCAAGGGGGGCGCGAGCAGTACTTC.

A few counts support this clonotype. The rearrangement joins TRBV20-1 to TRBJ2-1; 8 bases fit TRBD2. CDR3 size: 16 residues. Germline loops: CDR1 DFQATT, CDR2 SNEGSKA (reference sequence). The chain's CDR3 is CMESGASGSVHNEQFF. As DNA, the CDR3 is TGCATGGAGTCAGGGGCTAGCGGGTCGGTGCACAATGAGCAGTTCTTC.

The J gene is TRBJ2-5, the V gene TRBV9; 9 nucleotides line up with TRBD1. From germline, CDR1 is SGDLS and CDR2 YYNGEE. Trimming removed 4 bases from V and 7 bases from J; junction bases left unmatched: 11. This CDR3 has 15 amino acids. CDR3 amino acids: CASSQGQGSTVTQYF. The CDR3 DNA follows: TGTGCCAGCAGCCAAGGACAGGGGTCCACGGTGACCCAGTACTTC.

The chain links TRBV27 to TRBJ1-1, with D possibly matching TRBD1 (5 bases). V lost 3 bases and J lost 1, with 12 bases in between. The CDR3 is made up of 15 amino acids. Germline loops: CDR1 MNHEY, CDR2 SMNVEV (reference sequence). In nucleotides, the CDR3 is TGTGCCAGCAGTTTCGACAGACGGAAGAACACTGAAGCTTTCTTT. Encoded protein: CASSFDRRKNTEAFF.

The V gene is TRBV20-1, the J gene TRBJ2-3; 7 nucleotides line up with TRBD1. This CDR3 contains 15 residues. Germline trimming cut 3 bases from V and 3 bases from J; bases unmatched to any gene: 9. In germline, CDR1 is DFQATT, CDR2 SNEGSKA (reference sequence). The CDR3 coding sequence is TGCAGTGCTAGTACCGGGACAGACATGACAGATACGCAGTATTTT. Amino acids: CSASTGTDMTDTQYF.

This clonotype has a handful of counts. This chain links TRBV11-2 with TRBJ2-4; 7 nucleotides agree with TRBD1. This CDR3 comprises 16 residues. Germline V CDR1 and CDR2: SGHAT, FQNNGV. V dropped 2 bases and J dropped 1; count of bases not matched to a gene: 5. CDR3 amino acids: CASSLYGRGAKNIQYF. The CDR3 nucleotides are TGTGCCAGCAGCTTATATGGCAGGGGGGCCAAAAACATTCAGTACTTC.